Following are 15 T cell receptor beta chains from one sample sequenced in a study of PD-1 blockade in classical Hodgkin lymphoma. Indicated time point: newly diagnosed, previously untreated cHL patient sample. Thawed PBMCs were the source of CD8+ T cells, obtained through magnetic negative selection. Measured with immunoSEQ multiplex PCR; TCRdb has only the in-frame clones, and not every one. The repertoire holds roughly 4,200 clones, approximately 80% seen once, with under 15% in the top ten. Specimen: CD8+ T cells from blood. Receptors were obtained from a human donor with classical Hodgkin lymphoma.

The chain carries TRBV27 and TRBJ2-3; maybe TRBD1 (5 bases). Germline-derived CDR1 and CDR2 are MNHEY and SMNVEV (reference sequence). V was pared by 3 bases and J by 0 bases, with 10 bases between. The CDR3 totals 15 residues. Here the CDR3 reads CASSFQGTSTDTQYF. The CDR3 bases are TGTGCCAGCAGTTTCCAGGGAACTAGCACAGATACGCAGTATTTT.

V usage is TRBV7-2 and J usage is TRBJ2-3, with TRBD1 as a possible D gene (5 bases). Between the trimmed V and J ends, which lost 0 bases and 0 bases, there was a span of 10 bases. The CDR3 has 16 residues. Germline lookup yields CDR1 SGHTA and CDR2 FQGNSA. For the CDR3, the DNA is TGTGCCAGCAGCTTAGCGCGTACAGGTAGCACAGATACGCAGTATTTT. It specifies CASSLARTGSTDTQYF. Combining the CDR3 with reference TRBV7-2 and TRBJ2-3 gives the whole variable domain GAGVSQSPSNKVTEKGKDVELRCDPISGHTALYWYRQSLGQGLEFLIYFQGNSAPDKSGLPSDRFSAERTGGSVSTLTIQRTQQEDSAVYLCASSLARTGSTDTQYFGPGTRLTVL.

The V gene is TRBV4-1, the J gene TRBJ1-6; no clear D gene. This CDR3 contains 18 residues. Germline V lookup: CDR1 MGHRA, CDR2 YSYEKL. Trimming took off 0 bases at V and 7 bases at J, with 19 bases between the two ends. CDR3 residues: CASSQDNRPTNANSPLHF. DNA for the CDR3: TGCGCCAGCAGCCAAGATAATAGGCCGACGAACGCAAATTCACCCCTCCACTTT.

This clone was recorded a few times. V usage is TRBV19 and J usage is TRBJ2-7; either TRBD1 or TRBD2 may fit D (5 bases each). Germline V gives CDR1 LNHDA, CDR2 SQIVND (reference sequence). The length of the CDR3 is 15 residues. Trimming left V 4 bases short and J 2 bases short, with 15 bases between. The CDR3 protein is CASSRDGEIPYEQYF. CDR3 DNA sequence: TGTGCCAGTAGTAGGGACGGGGAAATACCCTACGAGCAGTACTTC.

V gene TRBV18 combines with J gene TRBJ1-2; maybe TRBD1 (5 bases). The CDR3 sequence is 14 residues long. Trimming shortened V by 6 bases and J by 2 bases, and 13 bases separated the two germline ends. The germline CDR1 and CDR2 sequences are KGHSH and LQKENI. The CDR3 nucleotides are TGTGCCAGCTCGGAAAAGACAGCGAACTATGGCTACACCTTC. Translation gives CASSEKTANYGYTF.

Here the CDR3 DNA reads TGTGCCTGGAGTAGGGCTAGCGGGCGCGTTACAGATACGCAGTATTTT. It yields the protein CAWSRASGRVTDTQYF. The rearrangement uses TRBV30 and TRBJ2-3, with TRBD2 matching over 8 bases. CDR3 length equals 16 residues. Losses at the gene ends were 2 bases for V and 3 bases for J; bases not matched to a gene: 10. CDR1 and CDR2 (germline): GTSNPN, SVGIG (reference sequence).

This chain connects TRBV5-6 to TRBJ2-2, with D possibly being TRBD2 (7 bases). CDR3 length: 14 residues. The germline V gene encodes CDR1 SGHDT and CDR2 YYEEEE. Deletions cut 4 bases from V and 7 bases from J, with 14 bases between. CDR3 sequence (DNA): TGTGCCAGCAGCCCCGGAGGGGGGGTCGGGGAGCTGTTTTTT. It is translated as CASSPGGGVGELFF.

The DNA of the CDR3 is TGCGCCAGCAGCTGGACAGGTCGGGAGCAGTACTTC. It is translated as CASSWTGREQYF. V is TRBV5-1 and J is TRBJ2-7, with TRBD1 identical over 7 bases. The CDR3 consists of 12 residues. V gave up 3 bases and J gave up 7 bases; unmatched junction bases: 4. Germline V CDR1 and CDR2: SGHRS, YFSETQ.

V usage is TRBV4-3 and J usage is TRBJ2-4; 15 nucleotides agree with TRBD2. Unmatched junction bases numbered 12, after V lost 4 bases and J lost 2 bases. Germline V gives CDR1 LGHNA, CDR2 YSLEER. CDR3 length: 20 residues. This CDR3 is CASSRAVGLAGGPPKNIQYF. The CDR3 DNA reads as TGCGCCAGCAGCCGCGCCGTCGGACTAGCGGGAGGGCCGCCCAAAAACATTCAGTACTTC.

This clone was found once. This rearrangement joins TRBV28 to TRBJ2-7; 8 nucleotides match TRBD1. V dropped 0 bases and J dropped 5; count of bases not matched to a gene: 3. The CDR3 runs to 14 residues. Germline V gives CDR1 MDHEN, CDR2 SYDVKM. The CDR3 sequence: CASSLWQQGDEQYF. As DNA, the CDR3 is TGTGCCAGCAGTTTATGGCAACAGGGGGACGAGCAGTACTTC.

V usage is TRBV28 and J usage is TRBJ2-7, with TRBD1 matching over 8 bases. Germline V lookup: CDR1 MDHEN, CDR2 SYDVKM. CDR3 size: 13 residues. The V gene end was trimmed by 7 bases and the J gene end by 2 bases; junction bases not matched to a gene: 4. CDR3 coding DNA: TGTGCCAGCAAAGGACAGGGAGCCTACGAGCAGTACTTC. This encodes CASKGQGAYEQYF.

This clone was seen once. The chain has TRBV28 and TRBJ2-1; 7 bases line up with TRBD2. The ends lost 5 bases at V and 3 bases at J; junction bases unmatched: 13. This CDR3 has 17 amino acids. CDR1 is MDHEN and CDR2 is SYDVKM in the germline V gene. CDR3 bases: TGTGCCAGCAGTCGGACGGGGAGGGGCCCGAACTACAATGAGCAGTTCTTC. Translation gives CASSRTGRGPNYNEQFF.

The V and J genes are TRBV4-2 and TRBJ1-1; unclear D gene. The CDR3 is made up of 14 amino acids. The V gene's germline CDR1 is LGHNA and CDR2 YNFKEQ. Trimming stripped 0 bases from V and 6 bases from J, with 11 bases between. CDR3 residues: CASSQDRRAPEAFF. DNA of the CDR3: TGTGCCAGCAGCCAAGATCGACGGGCACCTGAAGCTTTCTTT.

V gene TRBV7-6 combines with J gene TRBJ2-7, with 9 bases fitting TRBD1. This CDR3 is 15 amino acids long. With 5 bases clipped from V and 1 base from J, the junction kept 6 bases outside the gene matches. Per germline, CDR1 SGHVS and CDR2 FNYEAQ. This CDR3 is CASSPEGQGSYEQYF. As DNA, the CDR3 is TGTGCCAGCAGCCCCGAGGGACAGGGATCCTACGAGCAGTACTTC.

This clone was seen once. The rearrangement joins TRBV19 to TRBJ2-7; 7 positions agree with TRBD1. This CDR3 is 13 amino acids long. Germline V gives CDR1 LNHDA, CDR2 SQIVND (reference sequence). Unmatched junction bases numbered 5, after V lost 5 bases and J lost 4 bases. CDR3 sequence reads: CASSVTGEYEQYF. CDR3 DNA sequence: TGTGCCAGTAGTGTAACAGGGGAATACGAGCAGTACTTC.